These 20 T cell receptor beta chains share one sample of origin, sequenced in a study of Tregs in tolerant kidney transplant recipients. The table came from immunoSEQ multiplex PCR; TCRdb's copy has only in-frame clones and leaves some out. The table shows around 230,000 clones, with 84% occurring only once. Source material: CD4+ T cells from blood. These receptors originate from a human donor in good health.

This chain links TRBV9 with TRBJ2-7; 10 bases agree with TRBD1. CDR3 length: 16 residues. Germline trimming cut 5 bases from V and 2 bases from J; bases unmatched to any gene: 10. Germline V gene lookup returns CDR1 SGDLS and CDR2 YYNGEE. The CDR3 region is CASSEKVGTGAYEQYF. CDR3 sequence (DNA): TGTGCCAGCAGTGAAAAGGTGGGGACAGGGGCCTACGAGCAGTACTTC.

V and J are TRBV5-1 and TRBJ2-5; 7 nucleotides align to TRBD2. The germline V gene has CDR1 SGHRS and CDR2 YFSETQ. The CDR3 has 13 amino acids. V dropped 4 bases and J dropped 4; count of bases not matched to a gene: 4. CDR3 amino acids: CASSVLAGETQYF. CDR3 sequence (DNA): TGCGCCAGCAGCGTATTAGCGGGAGAGACCCAGTACTTC.

A word on this clone: A junction end diverges from the germline sequence, so it may reflect a read error. This chain joins TRBV18 and TRBJ2-5; a possible D gene is TRBD1 (6 bases). In germline, CDR1 is KGHSH, CDR2 LQKENI. This CDR3 region has 16 residues. The CDR3 protein is CASSNQFVMGQEAQYF. The CDR3 DNA follows: TGTGCCAGCTCAAATCAGTTCGTGATGGGACAAGAGGCCCAGTACTTC. Supplemented by reference TRBV18 and TRBJ2-5, the full variable domain reads NAGVMQNPRHLVRRRGQEARLRCSPMKGHSHVYWYRQLPEEGLKFMVYLQKENIIDESGMPKERFSAEFPKEGPSILRIQQVVRGDSAAYFCASSNQFVMGQEAQYFGPGTRLLVL.

J is TRBJ2-2 and V is TRBV7-6; TRBD2 aligns across 9 bases. The germline V gene encodes CDR1 SGHVS and CDR2 FNYEAQ. Trimming took 3 bases from V and 6 from J; bases not matched to a gene: 8. The CDR3 runs to 16 residues. The CDR3 reads CASSFPRRGGPGELFF. Written as DNA, the CDR3 is TGTGCCAGCAGCTTCCCTCGGCGGGGGGGCCCCGGGGAGCTGTTTTTT.

The rearrangement joins TRBV6-1 to TRBJ2-5; D possibly corresponds to TRBD2 (6 bases). CDR3 length: 16 residues. V lost 1 base and J lost 2, with 14 bases in between. Germline assignment: CDR1 MNHNS and CDR2 SASEGT. CDR3 nucleotides: TGTGCCAGCAGTGAAGATGGTAGGAGGGTTCAAGAGACCCAGTACTTC. It yields the protein CASSEDGRRVQETQYF.

This clone appeared a few times. The chain recombines TRBV30 with TRBJ1-2, with TRBD1 identical over 7 bases. The V segment lost 5 bases and the J segment 1 base; nucleotides outside the gene matches: 13. The CDR3 extends over 16 amino acids. Germline V lookup: CDR1 GTSNPN, CDR2 SVGIG (reference sequence). DNA of the CDR3: TGTGCCTGGGGCGGACAGGCTAGGAGGGTTAACTATGGCTACACCTTC. Its translation is CAWGGQARRVNYGYTF.

The table lists this clone with a count of one. This sequence joins TRBV7-9 and TRBJ2-3; possible D gene TRBD2, 5 bases. Germline CDR1 reads SEHNR; CDR2 reads FQNEAQ (reference sequence). The CDR3 extends over 16 amino acids. V lost 5 bases, J lost 1 base, and 16 bases lay in between. The CDR3 sequence is CASSPGAGGGTDTQYF. In DNA form, the CDR3 reads TGTGCCAGCAGCCCCGGCGCCGGAGGAGGCACAGATACGCAGTATTTT.

The V and J genes are TRBV7-9 and TRBJ1-2; D unresolved. The CDR3 consists of 12 residues. Germline CDR1 SEHNR, CDR2 FQNEAQ (reference sequence). Trimming cost V 0 bases and J 8 bases, with 7 bases left between them. CDR3 DNA: TGTGCCAGCAGCTTAGCAGGCCGAGGCTACACCTTC. Its translation: CASSLAGRGYTF.

The chain links TRBV7-9 to TRBJ2-7; 10 nucleotides match TRBD1. Per germline, CDR1 SEHNR and CDR2 FQNEAQ (reference sequence). The CDR3 contains 15 residues. The V and J ends lost 1 base and 3 bases, in that order; junction bases with no gene match: 3. The CDR3 nucleotides are TGTGCCAGCAGCTTAGGGGGGACAGGGGTCTACGAGCAGTACTTC. Amino acids: CASSLGGTGVYEQYF.

The chain couples TRBV20-1 to TRBJ2-7; unclear D gene. Germline assignment: CDR1 DFQATT and CDR2 SNEGSKA (reference sequence). The V end lost 6 bases, the J end lost 1 base, and 7 bases lay between the germline ends. The CDR3 spans 11 residues. The CDR3 DNA reads TGCAGTGCCATGAATTCCTACGAGCAGTACTTC. It is translated as CSAMNSYEQYF.

This clone was seen a few times. This sequence joins TRBV6-1 and TRBJ1-3, with 8 bases that match TRBD1. CDR1 and CDR2 (germline): MNHNS, SASEGT. The CDR3 spans 14 residues. After removal of 6 bases from V and 6 bases from J, the junction contained 7 bases not matched to a gene. The DNA for the CDR3 is TGTGCCAGCAGCCGGGACAGGACTACAAACACCATATATTTT. This codes for CASSRDRTTNTIYF.

J is TRBJ1-3 and V is TRBV4-2, with 8 bases that match TRBD1. The junction had 7 bases not matched to a gene; V was cut back by 0 bases and J by 0 bases. Germline values: CDR1 LGHNA, CDR2 YNFKEQ. The CDR3 is made up of 18 amino acids. CDR3 DNA: TGTGCCAGCAGCCAAGACGGGACAGGCAGAAGCTCTGGAAACACCATATATTTT. It is translated as CASSQDGTGRSSGNTIYF.

The J gene is TRBJ2-7, the V gene TRBV7-9; possible D gene TRBD1, 5 bases. The length of the CDR3 is 14 residues. Germline CDR1 SEHNR, CDR2 FQNEAQ (reference sequence). V lost 5 bases and J lost 0, with 11 bases in between. Here the CDR3 reads CASSDQGSSYEQYF. CDR3 sequence (DNA): TGTGCCAGCAGCGACCAGGGCAGCTCCTACGAGCAGTACTTC. Full variable domain (outside the CDR3, taken from reference TRBV7-9 and TRBJ2-7): DTGVSQNPRHKITKRGQNVTFRCDPISEHNRLYWYRQTLGQGPEFLTYFQNEAQLEKSRLLSDRFSAERPKGSFSTLEIQRTEQGDSAMYLCASSDQGSSYEQYFGPGTRLTVT.

The chain is built from TRBV6-5 and TRBJ2-2; D ambiguous. The CDR3 is made up of 13 amino acids. V was cut by 2 bases and J by 5 bases, with 6 bases left in between. Looked up from germline, CDR1 is MNHEY and CDR2 is SVGAGI. The CDR3 reads CASSYGRTGELFF. Written as DNA, the CDR3 is TGTGCCAGCAGTTACGGCCGGACCGGGGAGCTGTTTTTT.

The genes are TRBV13 and TRBJ1-4; a possible D gene is TRBD1 (5 bases). Trimming pared 6 bases from V and 8 bases from J, leaving 19 bases between. The CDR3 is 15 residues long. The germline gives CDR1 PRHDT, CDR2 FYEKMQ (reference sequence). CDR3 residues: CASRHKGSGREKLFF. The CDR3, as DNA: TGTGCCAGCAGACACAAGGGGTCCGGGCGGGAAAAACTGTTTTTT. Based on the CDR3 plus reference TRBV13 and TRBJ1-4, the full variable domain is AAGVIQSPRHLIKEKRETATLKCYPIPRHDTVYWYQQGPGQDPQFLISFYEKMQSDKGSIPDRFSAQQFSDYHSELNMSSLELGDSALYFCASRHKGSGREKLFFGSGTQLSVL.

This clone was seen once. The chain carries TRBV4-1 and TRBJ2-3, with 10 positions matching TRBD2. J was trimmed by 5 bases and V by 0 bases; bases with no gene match: 11. This CDR3 has 18 residues. CDR1 is MGHRA and CDR2 is YSYEKL in the germline V gene. CDR3 protein: CASSQDPSGSYSRDTQYF. The CDR3 DNA follows: TGCGCCAGCAGCCAAGATCCTAGCGGGAGTTACAGTCGAGATACGCAGTATTTT.

A remark on this clone: Other nucleotide sequences in the sample specify the same CDR3. The chain combines TRBV10-3 with TRBJ2-7; a possible D gene is TRBD2 (6 bases). This CDR3 region has 13 residues. Deletions cut 6 bases from V and 5 bases from J, with 14 bases between. Germline loops: CDR1 ENHRY, CDR2 SYGVKD. The CDR3 sequence is CAIRGGGNDEQYF. As DNA, the CDR3 is TGTGCCATCAGGGGGGGAGGAAATGACGAGCAGTACTTC.

The V call is TRBV11-2, the J call TRBJ2-1; the D gene is possibly TRBD2 (5 bases). The V end lost 1 base, the J end lost 11 bases, and 9 bases lay between the germline ends. CDR1 is SGHAT, CDR2 FQNNGV, per germline. This CDR3 comprises 12 residues. The CDR3 DNA follows: TGTGCCAGCAGCTTAGCTAGCTATAAGCAGTTCTTC. Protein product: CASSLASYKQFF. Drawing the rest from reference TRBV11-2 and TRBJ2-1, the complete variable domain is EAGVAQSPRYKIIEKRQSVAFWCNPISGHATLYWYQQILGQGPKLLIQFQNNGVVDDSQLPKDRFSAERLKGVDSTLKIQPAKLEDSAVYLCASSLASYKQFFGPGTRLTVL.

The chain joins TRBV6-6 to TRBJ1-1; TRBD1 matches at 7 bases. Looked up from germline, CDR1 is MNHNY and CDR2 is SVGAGI (reference sequence). The CDR3 spans 12 residues. Trimming cost V 6 bases and J 6 bases; bases outside gene matches: 4. For the CDR3, the DNA is TGTGCCAGCAGAACAGGGGACCCTGAAGCTTTCTTT. Protein product: CASRTGDPEAFF.

In DNA, the CDR3 is TGTGCCAGCAGTCTTACAGCGAGCACTGAAGCTTTCTTT. This translates into CASSLTASTEAFF. The rearrangement uses TRBV2 and TRBJ1-1; D remains unclear. With 5 bases removed from V and 4 bases from J, the gap between germline ends came to 11 bases. CDR3 size: 13 residues. Looked up from germline, CDR1 is SNHLY and CDR2 is FYNNEI.